A selection of T cell receptor beta chains follows, all from one sample in a study of T cell responses to AZD1222 COVID-19 vaccine. Assay used: immunoSEQ multiplex PCR; TCRdb lists only in-frame clones, some missing. The sample has 150,000 to 200,000 clones; about 91% are singletons. Sequenced material: peripheral blood, taken 28 days after the second AZD1222 dose. These receptors originate from an adult who received the AZD1222 COVID-19 vaccine. The CDR3 runs from the conserved cysteine through the conserved F or W. A D gene is named only where the DNA matches it firmly. Rows may omit the clone size; those that give it use once, few, many or a size class.

TRBD1,TRBJ1-6,TRBV6-5,-,CASRRPGQGGSPLHF,TGTGCCAGCAGACGCCCGGGACAGGGGGGCTCACCCCTCCACTTT
TRBD1,TRBJ1-3,TRBV30,once,CAWGRTGYPGNTIYF,TGTGCCTGGGGTAGGACAGGGTACCCTGGAAACACCATATATTTT
-,TRBJ1-2,TRBV2,-,CASKDNYGYTF,TGTGCCAGCAAAGATAACTATGGCTACACCTTC
-,TRBJ2-6,TRBV24-1,once,CATSDPQAGGANVLTF,TGTGCCACCAGTGATCCGCAGGCGGGTGGGGCCAACGTCCTGACTTTC
-,TRBJ2-1,TRBV10-2,-,CASRQGIYNEQFF,TGCGCCAGCAGGCAGGGGATTTACAATGAGCAGTTCTTC
TRBD1,TRBJ1-2,TRBV19,-,CASSITSRDRDSTYGYTF,TGTGCCAGTAGTATAACTTCCCGGGACAGGGATTCTACCTATGGCTACACCTTC
-,TRBJ1-2,TRBV30,-,CAWSTPSPPEGVKKSYTF,TGTGCCTGGAGTACCCCTTCCCCCCCAGAGGGGGTAAAGAAGAGCTACACCTTC
-,TRBJ1-1,TRBV19,-,CASSIDLFSMNTEAFF,TGTGCCAGTAGTATAGATTTATTTAGCATGAACACTGAAGCTTTCTTT
-,TRBJ1-1,TRBV19,once,CASNQGGSAEAFF,TGTGCCAGTAACCAGGGAGGTTCGGCTGAAGCTTTCTTT
-,TRBJ2-7,TRBV30,-,CAWSVLGEISYEQYF,TGTGCCTGGAGTGTACTGGGAGAGATTAGCTACGAGCAGTACTTC
TRBD2,TRBJ2-5,TRBV11-2,-,CASSLTKGLAGQETQYF,TGTGCCAGCAGCTTAACTAAGGGGCTAGCGGGGCAAGAGACCCAGTACTTC
-,TRBJ1-3,TRBV15,few,CATSTVRGSGNTIYF,TGTGCCACCAGCACAGTAAGAGGCTCTGGAAACACCATATATTTT
TRBD2,TRBJ2-3,TRBV2,-,CASTLGLAGILGADTQYF,TGTGCCAGCACCTTAGGGCTAGCGGGGATATTGGGCGCAGATACGCAGTATTTT
TRBD1,TRBJ1-4,TRBV28,-,CASSSGTGHEKLFF,TGTGCCAGCAGTTCCGGGACAGGACATGAAAAACTGTTTTTT
-,TRBJ2-5,TRBV27,-,CASSSTRRGGETQYF,TGTGCCAGCAGTTCCACTCGCAGGGGTGGAGAGACCCAGTACTTC
-,TRBJ1-1,TRBV5-1,-,CASVQRAGANTEAFF,TGCGCCAGCGTTCAACGGGCAGGGGCGAACACTGAAGCTTTCTTT